The rows below give T cell receptor beta chains drawn from one sample of a study of blood T cell repertoires in COVID-19. The table came from immunoSEQ multiplex PCR; TCRdb's copy has only in-frame clones and leaves some out. The sample records 50,000 or so clones, more than 70% being singletons. Material for sequencing was peripheral blood. The receptor set was obtained from a woman aged 80 or over with acute or convalescent COVID-19. Each CDR3 is given with its conserved first and last residue. D genes are given only for firm matches. Size values are once, few and many counts, or a class for expanded clones, and some rows have none.

V	size	J	D	DNA	CDR3
TRBV7-7	NA	TRBJ2-2	TRBD2	TGTGCTAGCAGCCAAGGGGCCAGCGGGAAAACCGGGGAGCTGTTTTTT	CASSQGASGKTGELFF
TRBV19	once	TRBJ2-1	NA	TGTGCCAGTAGTATAGGTATATTCGGTGGCTACAATGAGCAGTTCTTC	CASSIGIFGGYNEQFF
TRBV5-4	NA	TRBJ2-5	TRBD1	TGTGCAGGGGGCACAGAGACCCAGTACTTC	CAGGTETQYF
TRBV24-1	NA	TRBJ1-1	TRBD1	TGTGCCACCAGTGATTGGACAGGAGAAGCTTTCTTT	CATSDWTGEAFF
TRBV4-1	NA	TRBJ1-5	NA	TGCGCCAGCAGCCAAGATGGGGGTTGGGCCTCGGGAGCTCAGCCCCAGCATTTT	CASSQDGGWASGAQPQHF
TRBV4-1	NA	TRBJ2-7	NA	TGCGCCAGCAGCCAAGGGACTGGCCCCCGAGGATACGAGCAGTACTTC	CASSQGTGPRGYEQYF
TRBV28	NA	TRBJ2-2	NA	TGTGCCAGCAGCCCCCTAGAGACGTGGGCCGGGGAGCTGTTTTTT	CASSPLETWAGELFF
TRBV3-1/TRBV3-2	NA	TRBJ1-4	NA	TGTGCCAGCAGCCTCTTGGACAGAGGGAATGAAAAACTGTTTTTT	CASSLLDRGNEKLFF
TRBV11-2	NA	TRBJ1-1	NA	TGTGCCAGCAGCTTTATTGGAGCGGGCACTGAAGCTTTCTTT	CASSFIGAGTEAFF
TRBV27	few	TRBJ2-3	NA	TGTGCCAGCAGTTTATCGTCCGCGTATACGCAGTATTTT	CASSLSSAYTQYF
TRBV5-1	NA	TRBJ2-1	TRBD2	TGCGCCAGCAGCTTGGAACCGGGACTAGCGGCTGGAGGGCAGTTCTTC	CASSLEPGLAAGGQFF
TRBV7-7	once	TRBJ2-2	NA	TGTGCTAGCAGCTTATTAGGGGCGAACACCGGGGAGCTGTTTTTT	CASSLLGANTGELFF
TRBV11-2	NA	TRBJ1-5	NA	TGTGCCAGCAGCTTACGCGGTGGGGACACCAATCAGCCCCAGCATTTT	CASSLRGGDTNQPQHF
TRBV5-1	once	TRBJ1-2	NA	TGCGCCAGCAGCTTGGAATTGACAGTGGACTATGGCTACACCTTC	CASSLELTVDYGYTF
TRBV3-1/TRBV3-2	NA	TRBJ2-3	NA	TGTGCCAGCAGCCGAGGGGGAGCAAAGGGGGATACGCAGTATTTT	CASSRGGAKGDTQYF
TRBV7-2	NA	TRBJ2-1	TRBD1	TGTGCCAGCAGCAAAACCGACAGGGGTGGTAATGAGCAGTTCTTC	CASSKTDRGGNEQFF
TRBV5-1	NA	TRBJ2-2	NA	TGCGCCAGCAGCTTATCAGGGAGGAAGACCGGGGAGCTGTTTTTT	CASSLSGRKTGELFF
TRBV5-1	NA	TRBJ2-7	NA	TGCGCCAGCAGCTTGGTGGAGGGGGCCAGCGAGCAGTACTTC	CASSLVEGASEQYF
TRBV6-5	NA	TRBJ1-2	NA	TGTGCCAGCAGTACCGCGTATGGCTACACCTTC	CASSTAYGYTF
TRBV6-1	NA	TRBJ1-5	NA	TGTGCCAGCAGTGAAGGGGGGGGAACGGGGCGGCCCCAGCATTTT	CASSEGGGTGRPQHF
TRBV5-1	NA	TRBJ1-2	TRBD1	TGCGCCAGCAGCCGGGACAGGGACTATGGCTACACCTTC	CASSRDRDYGYTF
TRBV19	NA	TRBJ2-1	NA	TGTGCCAGTAGCGGGATTAACTCCTACAATGAGCAGTTCTTC	CASSGINSYNEQFF
TRBV11-2	NA	TRBJ1-4	TRBD1	TGTGCCAGCAGCTTAGATAGGACAGGGGTGAAGCTGTTTTTT	CASSLDRTGVKLFF
TRBV9	NA	TRBJ1-1	NA	TGTGCCAGCAGCGTACATTCCAACACTGAAGCTTTCTTT	CASSVHSNTEAFF
TRBV5-8	few	TRBJ2-3	TRBD2	TGTGCCAGCAGCTTGGTAGGCGGGGGGCCCCCGGGGCGCACAGATACGCAGTATTTT	CASSLVGGGPPGRTDTQYF
TRBV7-9	once	TRBJ2-7	NA	TGTGCCAGCAGCTTAGTACAGGACTCCTACGAGCAGTACTTC	CASSLVQDSYEQYF
TRBV9	NA	TRBJ1-1	NA	TGTGCCAGCAGCAGAGACAGTTTACCGAACACTGAAGCTTTCTTT	CASSRDSLPNTEAFF
TRBV7-3	NA	TRBJ2-7	NA	TGTGCCAGCAGCAAGGCAGGCTCCTACGAGCAGTACTTC	CASSKAGSYEQYF
TRBV30	NA	TRBJ2-2	NA	TGTGCCTGGAGCCTTATGAGGGGGGGCACCGGGGAGCTGTTTTTT	CAWSLMRGGTGELFF
TRBV19	NA	TRBJ2-7	TRBD1	TGTGCCAGTAGTGGCCGGGACAGGGGGATCTTC	CASSGRDRGIF
TRBV5-1	NA	TRBJ1-2	TRBD1	TGCGCCAGCAGCTTGTACAGGGGATCTAATGGCTACACCTTC	CASSLYRGSNGYTF
TRBV10-2	NA	TRBJ2-7	TRBD2	TGCGCCAGCAGGACTATACCTCAGCGGGGACCCGCCTACGAGCAGTACTTC	CASRTIPQRGPAYEQYF
TRBV14	NA	TRBJ2-7	TRBD1	TGTGCCAGCAGCCATAAGACGTACAGGGGCAACTACGAGCAGTACTTC	CASSHKTYRGNYEQYF
TRBV19	NA	TRBJ1-1	NA	TGTGCCAGTAGTGCGACAGTGTTGAACACTGAAGCTTTCTTT	CASSATVLNTEAFF
TRBV3-1/TRBV3-2	once	TRBJ2-5	NA	TGTGCCAGCAGCCAATTGGGCGGGGTCTCAGAGACCCAGTACTTC	CASSQLGGVSETQYF
TRBV7-9	NA	TRBJ2-1	NA	TGTGCCAGCAGCCCTTCTTTTTATGAGCAGTTCTTC	CASSPSFYEQFF
TRBV4-2	NA	TRBJ1-2	NA	TGTGCCAGCACCGCCGAGGGTAGGGACTATGGCTACACCTTC	CASTAEGRDYGYTF
TRBV28	NA	TRBJ1-1	NA	TGTGCCAGCAGCCAGACTTCTGGCGGCAGCACTGAAGCTTTCTTT	CASSQTSGGSTEAFF
TRBV2	NA	TRBJ1-3	NA	TGTGCCAGCAGTGAAGGGGCCCTCTCTGGAAACACCATATATTTT	CASSEGALSGNTIYF
TRBV5-4	few	TRBJ1-6	NA	TGTGCCAGCAGCCGGATAACAGGGTTGGATTCACCCCTCCACTTT	CASSRITGLDSPLHF
TRBV6-2/TRBV6-3	many	TRBJ1-2	TRBD1	TGTGCCAGCAGTTCCCTTCCTGGACAGGGGACCTATGGCTACACCTTC	CASSSLPGQGTYGYTF
TRBV11-3	NA	TRBJ2-1	TRBD2	TGTGCCAGCAGTAGGGGGGGACTAGCGATTAATGAACAGTTCTTC	CASSRGGLAINEQFF
TRBV19	NA	TRBJ2-5	TRBD1	TGTGCCAGTACCATGACAGGGTCAGAGACCCAGTACTTC	CASTMTGSETQYF
TRBV10-3	NA	TRBJ1-2	NA	TGTGCCATCAGTGAGGGGGGCGCGGTGGATGGCTACACCTTC	CAISEGGAVDGYTF
TRBV19	once	TRBJ2-2	TRBD2	TGTGCCAGTAGTACGGGGGGGGCCAGCACCGGGGAGCTGTTTTTT	CASSTGGASTGELFF
TRBV5-1	NA	TRBJ2-2	NA	TGCGCCAGCAGCAAGTTGGGTCCAGTTGAGGGCCGTACCGGGGAGCTGTTTTTT	CASSKLGPVEGRTGELFF
TRBV27	NA	TRBJ2-1	NA	TGTGCCAGCAGTTTATTGGGAGGTGGGGGGGGCAACAATGAGCAGTTCTTC	CASSLLGGGGGNNEQFF
TRBV28	once	TRBJ2-3	TRBD2	TGTGCCAGCAGTAGCATAGCGGGGGGGTCCCCGGGTACGCAGTATTTT	CASSSIAGGSPGTQYF
TRBV10-2	NA	TRBJ2-2	NA	TGCGCCAGCAACACAGGCCAGAACACCGGGGAGCTGTTTTTT	CASNTGQNTGELFF
TRBV3-1/TRBV3-2	NA	TRBJ2-5	TRBD2	TGTGCCAGCAGCCAGCTTACTAGCGGGGGTGCAAAAGAGACCCAGTACTTC	CASSQLTSGGAKETQYF
TRBV28	NA	TRBJ2-1	NA	TGTGCCAGCAGTTTTATCGATGAGCAGTTCTTC	CASSFIDEQFF
TRBV5-4	NA	TRBJ2-7	TRBD2	TGTGCCAGCAGCTTGATGGGACTAGCGACCTACGAGCAGTACTTC	CASSLMGLATYEQYF
TRBV2	few	TRBJ2-1	TRBD2	TGTGCCAGCAGTGAAGAGGTCCTAGCGGGGCTGCTCTTC	CASSEEVLAGLLF
TRBV29-1	NA	TRBJ2-1	TRBD1	TGCAGCGCCTCCGGGACAGGGGGAGATGAGCAGTTCTTC	CSASGTGGDEQFF
TRBV5-1	few	TRBJ2-5	TRBD2	TGCGCCAGCAGCTCCGGCTTTAGCGGGGGGGCTCGGGAGACCCAGTACTTC	CASSSGFSGGARETQYF
TRBV6-1	NA	TRBJ1-5	NA	TGTGCCAGCAGTGAACGGGTTGGCAATCAGCCCCAGCATTTT	CASSERVGNQPQHF
TRBV27	NA	TRBJ2-1	TRBD1	TGTGCCAGCAGTTTATTCTACAGGGGGCATGGTGAGCAGTTCTTC	CASSLFYRGHGEQFF
TRBV3-1/TRBV3-2	NA	TRBJ1-2	NA	TGTGCCAGCAGCCATAGGACAGATCACTATGGCTACACCTTC	CASSHRTDHYGYTF
TRBV3-1/TRBV3-2	NA	TRBJ1-1	NA	TGTGCCAGCAGCCAAGCCACCACCAGGCGCACTGAAGCTTTCTTT	CASSQATTRRTEAFF